The 9 T cell receptor beta chains below all came from one sample that was sequenced in a study of shared clonotypes between healthy human individuals. Measured with immunoSEQ multiplex PCR; TCRdb has only the in-frame clones, and not every one. Seen here are over a million clones, about 75% observed once, and the top ten hold approximately 1.5%. The specimen sequenced was memory CD4+ T cells sorted from blood. Regarding subset: CD45RA-negative fraction. The receptor source for this set is a man younger than 35 in good health.

V is TRBV29-1 and J is TRBJ1-1; D possibly corresponds to TRBD1 (5 bases). Germline CDR1 is SQVTM and CDR2 is ANQGSEA. V was shortened by 4 bases and J by 0 bases, with 9 bases between the two germline ends. The CDR3 sequence is 13 residues long. The CDR3 DNA reads as TGCAGCGTTGTTGGGACGATGAACACTGAAGCTTTCTTT. Translation gives CSVVGTMNTEAFF.

A remark on this clone: At one of its ends the junction is not consistent with the germline gene, which may arise from a read error. V is TRBV11-2 and J is TRBJ2-1; 13 bases align to TRBD2. The V gene's germline CDR1 is SGHAT and CDR2 FQNNGV. The length of the CDR3 is 12 residues. Written as DNA, the CDR3 is TGTGCCAGCAGCCCCGGGACTAGCGGGAAACTCTTC. Encoded protein: CASSPGTSGKLF. The variable domain in full, with the rest retrieved from reference TRBV11-2 and TRBJ2-1, is EAGVAQSPRYKIIEKRQSVAFWCNPISGHATLYWYQQILGQGPKLLIQFQNNGVVDDSQLPKDRFSAERLKGVDSTLKIQPAKLEDSAVYLCASSPGTSGKLFGPGTRLTVL.

J is TRBJ2-1 and V is TRBV11-3; D tentatively reads TRBD1 or TRBD2 (6 bases each). The CDR3 has 15 residues. Germline V gene lookup returns CDR1 SGHNT and CDR2 YENEEA. Trimming pared 1 base from V and 4 bases from J, leaving 11 bases between. CDR3 sequence (DNA): TGTGCCAGCAGCTTAGCGGGGGCCTTATACAATGAGCAGTTCTTC. Its protein is CASSLAGALYNEQFF.

About this clone: The same CDR3 can be traced to other DNA sequences in this sample. This chain links TRBV5-1 with TRBJ1-2; TRBD1 might be the D (6 bases). Trimming took off 4 bases at V and 4 bases at J, with 11 bases between the two ends. Germline lookup yields CDR1 SGHRS and CDR2 YFSETQ. CDR3 size: 13 residues. The CDR3 reads CASSPGQTYGYTF. The CDR3 nucleotides are TGCGCCAGCAGCCCCGGACAGACCTATGGCTACACCTTC.

This chain connects TRBV5-6 to TRBJ2-3, with D possibly being TRBD1 (5 bases). V gave up 0 bases and J gave up 8 bases, with 10 bases separating them. The CDR3 has 13 residues. Germline assignment: CDR1 SGHDT and CDR2 YYEEEE. This CDR3 reads CASSLARVSTQYF. CDR3 in DNA: TGTGCCAGCAGCTTGGCCAGGGTCAGTACGCAGTATTTT.

The V and J genes are TRBV27 and TRBJ1-1, with D tentatively TRBD1 (6 bases). Germline V gives CDR1 MNHEY, CDR2 SMNVEV (reference sequence). This CDR3 contains 16 residues. V gave up 4 bases and J gave up 1 base, with 16 bases separating them. The CDR3 protein is CASSSWGRGGNTEAFF. CDR3 coding DNA: TGTGCCAGCAGTTCCTGGGGGCGCGGGGGGAACACTGAAGCTTTCTTT.

V and J are TRBV10-2 and TRBJ2-1; D unresolved. This CDR3 has 15 amino acids. Looked up from germline, CDR1 is WSHSY and CDR2 is SAAADI. V lost 3 bases and J 0 bases, leaving 9 bases between the germline ends. The CDR3 DNA sequence: TGCGCCAGCAGTGACGTGGAGAGCTCCTACAATGAGCAGTTCTTC. This codes for CASSDVESSYNEQFF.

The chain is built from TRBV15 and TRBJ2-1, with 12 positions matching TRBD2. Germline-derived CDR1 and CDR2 are LNHNV and YYDKDF (reference sequence). J gave up 10 bases and V 4 bases, and 8 bases lay outside the gene matches. The CDR3 spans 15 residues. The CDR3 bases are TGTGCCACCAGCATCCTAGCGGGGGGGCTTTGGGAGCAGTTCTTC. Translating gives CATSILAGGLWEQFF.

The chain uses TRBV18 and TRBJ1-3; TRBD1 might be the D (6 bases). The CDR3 consists of 14 residues. The germline CDR1 and CDR2 sequences are KGHSH and LQKENI. V dropped 6 bases and J dropped 4 bases, with 13 bases sitting between them. DNA for the CDR3: TGTGCCAGCTCGCAACAGGGAGAAGGAAACACCATATATTTT. Its protein product is CASSQQGEGNTIYF.